Listed here are 23 T cell receptor beta chains from one sample, sequenced in a study of blood T cell repertoires in COVID-19. The assay was immunoSEQ multiplex PCR, and TCRdb's table has in-frame clones only and misses some. The sample yields about 64,000 clones, 82% seen once. Sequencing used peripheral blood. These receptors all come from a human donor in a cohort sampled during active COVID-19.

The CDR3 sequence is CASSENRLAAETQYF. CDR3 sequence (DNA): TGTGCCAGCAGTGAAAACCGACTAGCGGCCGAGACCCAGTACTTC. The chain is built from TRBV2 and TRBJ2-5; the match to TRBD2 covers 9 bases. Per the germline V gene, CDR1 is SNHLY and CDR2 is FYNNEI. This CDR3 has 15 residues. Losses at the gene ends were 2 bases for V and 5 bases for J; bases not matched to a gene: 6.

The chain couples TRBV28 to TRBJ2-1; 7 nucleotides agree with TRBD2. CDR3 size: 13 residues. The J segment lost 6 bases and the V segment lost 6 bases, leaving 5 bases of the junction unmatched. Germline CDR1 and CDR2: MDHEN and SYDVKM. CDR3 sequence (DNA): TGTGCCAGCAGGACCGGGACTACCAATGAGCAGTTCTTC. It codes for CASRTGTTNEQFF.

The chain carries TRBV30 and TRBJ1-5; D is perhaps TRBD1 (5 bases). V was shortened by 0 bases and J by 5 bases, with 17 bases between the two germline ends. CDR3 length: 16 amino acids. Germline CDR1 and CDR2: GTSNPN and SVGIG (reference sequence). CDR3 coding DNA: TGTGCCTGGAGTGTCCCCAGGGCAGCCCTGGATCAGCCCCAGCATTTT. Its translation is CAWSVPRAALDQPQHF.

The chain recombines TRBV19 with TRBJ1-5; 9 bases agree with TRBD1. With V trimmed by 1 base and J by 6 bases, 4 bases remained unmatched. Germline V gene data show CDR1 as LNHDA and CDR2 as SQIVND (reference sequence). The CDR3 has 15 amino acids. CDR3 amino acids: CASSIGGTGTQPQHF. The DNA of the CDR3 is TGTGCCAGTAGTATAGGTGGGACAGGGACTCAGCCCCAGCATTTT.

The rearrangement links TRBV7-8 to TRBJ2-7; 9 bases map to TRBD1. This CDR3 region has 15 residues. V trimming: 2 bases; J trimming: 7 bases; junction bases outside the gene matches: 9. CDR1 and CDR2 (germline): SGHVS, FQNEAQ. CDR3 DNA: TGTGCCAGCAGCTTACTAGAACAGGGGGCAGGGGAGCAGTACTTC. Its translation is CASSLLEQGAGEQYF.

CDR3 region: CASKGQGMGNTIYF. CDR3 in DNA: TGTGCCAGCAAAGGGCAGGGTATGGGAAACACCATATATTTT. The chain uses TRBV28 and TRBJ1-3, with D possibly matching TRBD1 (5 bases). Trimming removed 7 bases from V and 4 bases from J, with 14 bases in between. This CDR3 is built from 14 residues. Looked up from germline, CDR1 is MDHEN and CDR2 is SYDVKM. Supplemented by reference TRBV28 and TRBJ1-3, the full variable domain reads DVKVTQSSRYLVKRTGEKVFLECVQDMDHENMFWYRQDPGLGLRLIYFSYDVKMKEKGDIPEGYSVSREKKERFSLILESASTNQTSMYLCASKGQGMGNTIYFGEGSWLTVV.

This clone was seen more than once but under ten times. The chain combines TRBV10-1 with TRBJ1-3; D gene unclear. The germline CDR1 and CDR2 sequences are WNHNN and SYGVQD (reference sequence). V was trimmed by 9 bases and J by 0 bases, leaving 9 bases between them. This CDR3 region has 13 residues. The CDR3: CASGGNSGNTIYF. CDR3 nucleotide sequence: TGCGCCAGTGGCGGTAACTCTGGAAACACCATATATTTT.

The CDR3 bases are TGCGCCAGCAGCTTGGCCCGAGGGGACAGGGGTGGTGGCTACACCTTC. Its protein is CASSLARGDRGGGYTF. The chain has TRBV5-1 and TRBJ1-2, with 10 nucleotides matching TRBD1. CDR1 is SGHRS and CDR2 is YFSETQ in the germline V gene. This CDR3 contains 16 residues. Losses at the gene ends were 0 bases for V and 7 bases for J; bases not matched to a gene: 9. Full variable domain (remainder filled in from reference TRBV5-1 and TRBJ1-2): KAGVTQTPRYLIKTRGQQVTLSCSPISGHRSVSWYQQTPGQGLQFLFEYFSETQRNKGNFPGRFSGRQFSNSRSEMNVSTLELGDSALYLCASSLARGDRGGGYTFGSGTRLTVV.

This chain connects TRBV6-5 to TRBJ2-2, with D possibly TRBD1 on 6 matching bases. The CDR3 is made up of 15 amino acids. Germline CDR1 and CDR2: MNHEY and SVGAGI. V was trimmed by 6 bases and J by 7 bases, leaving 18 bases between them. The CDR3 spells CASRTPGTPGGELFF. The CDR3 DNA reads as TGTGCCAGCAGAACTCCCGGGACACCTGGCGGGGAGCTGTTTTTT.

The chain links TRBV7-9 to TRBJ1-5; D may be TRBD1 (6 bases). The length of the CDR3 is 14 residues. Germline V gene data show CDR1 as SEHNR and CDR2 as FQNEAQ (reference sequence). The V end lost 6 bases, the J end lost 6 bases, and 15 bases lay between the germline ends. The CDR3 DNA reads TGTGCCAGCAGTCCCGAACAGGGAAGTCAGCCCCAGCATTTT. Translation gives CASSPEQGSQPQHF. The whole variable domain, remainder taken from reference TRBV7-9 and TRBJ1-5, is DTGVSQNPRHKITKRGQNVTFRCDPISEHNRLYWYRQTLGQGPEFLTYFQNEAQLEKSRLLSDRFSAERPKGSFSTLEIQRTEQGDSAMYLCASSPEQGSQPQHFGDGTRLSIL.

The chain employs TRBV7-2 and TRBJ2-7; D not certain. This CDR3 has 15 amino acids. Looked up from germline, CDR1 is SGHTA and CDR2 is FQGNSA. The V end lost 1 base, the J end lost 7 bases, and 17 bases lay between the germline ends. The CDR3 nucleotides read TGTGCCAGCAGCTTAGGTGGAGCCATACTCCCAGAGCAGTACGTC. This translates into CASSLGGAILPEQYV.

The genes are TRBV6-1 and TRBJ1-4; D ambiguous. The V end lost 6 bases, the J end lost 0 bases, and 11 bases lay between the germline ends. CDR1 and CDR2 from the germline V gene are MNHNS and SASEGT. The CDR3 contains 15 residues. The CDR3 loop reads CASRNPGATNEKLFF. Here the CDR3 DNA reads TGTGCCAGCAGGAACCCGGGAGCAACTAATGAAAAACTGTTTTTT.

This sequence joins TRBV11-2 and TRBJ2-3; 8 bases map to TRBD2. The CDR3 spans 15 residues. The germline CDR1 and CDR2 sequences are SGHAT and FQNNGV. Trimming removed 1 base from V and 5 bases from J; junction bases left unmatched: 5. CDR3 amino acids: CASSLVSGEIDTQYF. CDR3 sequence (DNA): TGTGCCAGCAGCTTAGTTAGCGGGGAAATAGATACGCAGTATTTT.

This clone was detected once. This chain uses TRBV28 with TRBJ2-5, with 14 bases lining up with TRBD2. CDR3 length equals 16 residues. The V gene end was trimmed by 6 bases and the J gene end by 7 bases; junction bases not matched to a gene: 10. CDR1 is MDHEN, CDR2 SYDVKM, per germline. This CDR3 is CASRAPGLAGEGTQYF. The CDR3 region has the DNA TGTGCCAGCAGGGCACCGGGACTAGCGGGGGAGGGGACCCAGTACTTC.

The rearrangement joins TRBV27 to TRBJ1-2; D is perhaps TRBD1 (5 bases). Germline CDR1 MNHEY, CDR2 SMNVEV (reference sequence). The CDR3 totals 12 residues. Trimming left V 5 bases short and J 12 bases short, with 16 bases between. In DNA form, the CDR3 reads TGTGCCAGCAGTGCGCCCAGGGTGGAGAACACCTTC. Encoded protein: CASSAPRVENTF.

V gene TRBV2 combines with J gene TRBJ1-3, with a possible D match to TRBD1 (5 bases). This CDR3 has 14 amino acids. V lost 6 bases and J lost 0, with 9 bases in between. CDR1 and CDR2 (germline): SNHLY, FYNNEI. The chain's CDR3 is CASRPTVSGNTIYF. The CDR3 DNA reads as TGTGCCAGCAGGCCGACAGTCTCTGGAAACACCATATATTTT.

The V and J genes are TRBV18 and TRBJ1-3, with a weak D call TRBD1 (5 bases). The CDR3 runs 15 residues. The germline gives CDR1 KGHSH, CDR2 LQKENI. Trimming shortened V by 3 bases and J by 2 bases, and 11 bases separated the two germline ends. The CDR3 reads CASSPPAGTGNTIYF. The CDR3 DNA reads TGTGCCAGCTCACCCCCGGCAGGGACTGGAAACACCATATATTTT.

This chain joins TRBV5-1 and TRBJ2-2; TRBD2 matches 11 bases. Germline V gene sequence: CDR1 SGHRS, CDR2 YFSETQ. Unmatched junction bases numbered 2, after V lost 4 bases and J lost 0 bases. The CDR3 runs 16 residues. The CDR3 here is CASSPGLAANTGELFF. Written as DNA, the CDR3 is TGCGCCAGCAGCCCGGGACTAGCGGCGAACACCGGGGAGCTGTTTTTT.

The chain is built from TRBV2 and TRBJ2-1; D perhaps matches TRBD1 (5 bases). Germline CDR1 SNHLY, CDR2 FYNNEI. The V gene lost 7 bases and the J gene lost 0 bases, with 13 bases spanning the gap. The CDR3 extends over 15 amino acids. In nucleotides, the CDR3 is TGTGCCAGCACCACAGACAGCACCTCCTACAATGAGCAGTTCTTC. Its protein is CASTTDSTSYNEQFF.

The chain links TRBV6-6 to TRBJ2-2, with TRBD1 matching 7 bases. Germline loops: CDR1 MNHNY, CDR2 SVGAGI (reference sequence). J gave up 0 bases and V 5 bases, and 6 bases lay outside the gene matches. The CDR3 runs to 16 residues. The CDR3 region is CASSRGQATNTGELFF. As DNA, the CDR3 is TGTGCCAGCAGTCGTGGACAGGCAACGAACACCGGGGAGCTGTTTTTT.

The chain joins TRBV7-9 to TRBJ2-1, with 12 bases identical to TRBD2. V shed 5 bases and J 9 bases; nucleotides not matched to a gene: 14. The CDR3 is 17 residues long. Germline-derived CDR1 and CDR2 are SEHNR and FQNEAQ (reference sequence). The CDR3 region is CASSPIRTSGEIGEQFF. The CDR3 DNA sequence: TGTGCCAGCAGCCCCATTCGGACTAGCGGGGAAATTGGTGAGCAGTTCTTC. Full variable domain (missing parts from reference TRBV7-9 and TRBJ2-1): DTGVSQNPRHKITKRGQNVTFRCDPISEHNRLYWYRQTLGQGPEFLTYFQNEAQLEKSRLLSDRFSAERPKGSFSTLEIQRTEQGDSAMYLCASSPIRTSGEIGEQFFGPGTRLTVL.

This rearrangement joins TRBV6-5 to TRBJ1-6; D possibly corresponds to TRBD1 (5 bases). The CDR3 runs 15 residues. The germline V and J ends were trimmed by 7 bases and 7 bases, with 17 bases remaining between them. Germline-derived CDR1 and CDR2 are MNHEY and SVGAGI. The CDR3 DNA is TGTGCCAGCATCACCCCCATGGGGGGGAATTCACCCCTCCACTTT. This codes for CASITPMGGNSPLHF.

The chain employs TRBV19 and TRBJ2-3, with 7 bases aligning to TRBD2. The CDR3 sequence is 15 residues long. CDR1 is LNHDA, CDR2 SQIVND, per germline (reference sequence). Germline trimming cut 3 bases from V and 4 bases from J; bases unmatched to any gene: 7. The CDR3 coding sequence is TGTGCCAGTAGTATTAGTGGCGGGGGAGCAGATACGCAGTATTTT. Amino acid sequence: CASSISGGGADTQYF.